The T cell receptor beta chain described here comes from a study of cytomegalovirus exposure and HLA in healthy donors (dated by TCRdb to about 2017). Regarding the complete study: According to an earlier analysis of a few hundred of the donors, about 179 million T cells yielded 117 million unique TCR beta sequences and around 300 Gb of sequence data. Donor age, sex, ethnicity and CMV serostatus were compiled together with the repertoire data. An earlier analysis of 587 of the donors used high-throughput TCR beta sequencing to judge whether each TCR beta V gene segment behaved as functional or pseudogenic. In a later genetic analysis, genome-wide SNP genotypes for about 60% of the 666 donors were used, and that subset was treated as a discovery cohort. Rather than drawing on any new phenotypic data, the later analysis identified candidate immune exposures from TCR beta sequences and the way those sequences occurred across donors. A later analysis re-examined previously published TCR beta repertoires from more than 650 donors and added high-resolution HLA genotyping to investigate patterns of TCR occurrence. An early release that covered some 640 HLA-typed donors contained about 300 gigabases of sequencing data and tens of millions of unique TCR sequences. The study aimed to test whether cataloging public T cell receptors could reveal signatures of past pathogen exposure. Class I and class II HLA loci were covered by the typing at four-digit resolution. Typing coverage varied by locus: 629-630 donors for A, B, C, DRB1 and DQB1; roughly 500 for DQA1; over 600 for DPA1; fewer than 480 for DPB1. Roughly 5 DR-DQ haplotypes were treated as single units for association and clustering because of strong linkage in the cohort. Across some 400 genotyped donors of the cohort, an average of about 220,000 unique TCR beta nucleotide sequences per donor were sequenced, and roughly 18% of those sequences were non-productive. Among the roughly 400 genotyped donors, around 81% belonged to the genetic ancestry cluster associated with self-reported Caucasian donors. High-throughput TCR immunosequencing, statistical association of individual TCRs with disease status, and machine learning were combined to predict cytomegalovirus infection status. The T cell repertoires of 700 or so subjects were profiled by immunosequencing and related to cytomegalovirus serostatus. Besides the first cohort of 666 subjects, a separate validation cohort made up of 120 different subjects was used. All discovery cohort repertoires had been generated using a single sequencing platform. General study outcomes and caveats: In a later genetic analysis, a missense DCLRE1C variant was associated with V-gene and J-gene trimming of TCR beta chains, and the association was replicated in an independent cohort. A cluster of highly shared sequence variants was judged likely to represent a technical artifact of the sequencing pipeline. Linkage disequilibrium might explain the correlated functional status among segregating V segments, but an unknown experimental factor could not be excluded. Only TCR beta chains were sequenced in this cohort, and the absence of alpha or paired-chain data limited detectable features. According to a later analysis, parvovirus B19, influenza, CMV and Epstein-Barr virus appeared linked to several top co-occurrence clusters. Assigning TCR associations to individual alleles was difficult when HLA alleles, especially DR and DQ, strongly co-occurred. Across donors, most TCR sequences were observed very rarely, whereas some public TCRs were present in many individuals. A later analysis found that TCR association rates varied across HLA loci, with DRB1 alleles showing the most associated TCRs and HLA-C alleles the fewest. The classifier was reported to diagnose cytomegalovirus status with high specificity and sensitivity in both the original cohort and the validation cohort. A later genetic analysis reported fewer N-insertions in productive TCRs among donors in an Asian-associated ancestry cluster than the 666-donor mean. According to a later analysis, most CMV-associated TCR beta chains appeared to be HLA-restricted, and the HLA associations seemed to be driven largely by CMV exposure. Broadly in line with IMGT annotations, most TCR beta V segments showed up in productive rearrangements about 87% or about 30% of the time in an earlier analysis of several hundred of the donors. The presence/absence analyses assumed that sequencing depth was roughly uniform across donors, and that assumption may not be true. A further reported finding was that TCR beta sequences accurately predicted the HLA-A and HLA-B alleles for most subjects in the first cohort. The authors suggested that the approach could potentially be generalized to other disease states and immunological phenotypes. In vitro tests confirmed that a few of the cytomegalovirus-associated TCR beta chains recognize cytomegalovirus antigens. Specific HLA alleles were associated with over 15,000 TCR beta sequences at a false discovery rate of 0.05 in a later analysis. The earlier analysis of some 560 of the donors excluded roughly 17 rarely observed V segments, including chromosome 9 orphons, because counts were too low. For the cohort, immune exposure information was limited to CMV serostatus. A later analysis found that HLA-associated TCR beta chains were more clonally expanded and had lower generation probabilities than equally common non-associated chains. HLA typing was unavailable for some donors at each locus, so association tests used only the typed subset. In the study, 164 TCR beta chains were listed as associated with cytomegalovirus. The 87-base-pair reads could not distinguish some IMGT-functional V segments, including TRBV6-2 and TRBV6-3, so those segments were excluded.

Note on this clone: Its antigen specificity is not known. Base qualities were left out, and no much larger clone turns up one base away.

In total, fewer than 750 healthy bone marrow donors made up the cohort. At the time of sampling, all cohort members were nominally healthy, though unrecorded immune exposures were likely present. The donor was CMV seronegative and belonged to the group of over 300 seronegative cohort members. A peripheral blood sample was collected from each donor, and TCR beta sequencing was performed on peripheral blood mononuclear cells. The Qiagen DNeasy Blood Extraction Kit was used to extract genomic DNA from the blood cell samples. V is pared back by 1 base and J by 3 bases, with 7 bases lying between the germline termini. The CDR3 runs 13 amino acids, cysteine and phenylalanine included. The only DNA kept is the CDR3, 39 bases in frame from the first base. According to the germline V gene, CDR1 reads SGHRS and CDR2 reads YFSETQ. The library was generated by the immunoSEQ multiplex PCR assay. For the multiplex PCR, a mixture combining 60 forward primers for TCR Vbeta segments and 13 reverse primers for TCR Jbeta segments was used. Amplification of the CDR3 region of rearranged TCR beta genes was performed with a multiplex PCR assay on genomic DNA. Amplified TCR beta libraries were sequenced as 87-base-pair reads on the Illumina HiSeq System. For the original study's pipeline: Across the 500 to 850 repertoires, a later analysis counted tens of millions of unique TCR beta chains, around 11 million of which were shared by at least two donors. A nearest-neighbor algorithm error-corrected the raw reads and collapsed the reads into unique sequences, merging closely related sequences to remove PCR and sequencing errors. To assign V, D and J gene segments, CDR3 sequences were aligned to IMGT reference sequences. For a sequence to be retained, at least a six-nucleotide match to both a V gene segment and a J gene segment was required. Rearrangements were called productive when the CDR3 lacked stop codons and stayed in frame with V and J; all others were non-productive. CDR3 was defined according to IMGT convention as the region running from the second conserved V-encoded cysteine to the conserved J-encoded phenylalanine. In an earlier analysis of approximately 500 of the donors, sequences lacking an unambiguous match to a single V gene segment were excluded. In an earlier analysis of about 590 of the donors, a V segment was called functional when productive rearrangements were above 56.7%, and segregating when the standard deviation between donors exceeded 5%. A statistical classification framework was developed to diagnose cytomegalovirus status using the catalog of TCR beta chain sequences. In a later analysis, V and J genes were assigned by comparing TCR nucleotide sequences against IMGT/GENE-DB human TR gene sequences. Using the TCRdist pipeline, a later analysis assigned CDR3 sequences along with most-parsimonious VDJ recombination scenarios. In a later analysis, each TCR beta chain was defined by its CDR3 amino acid sequence together with its V-gene family, and reads without a unique V-gene family were excluded. A later analysis removed 550 to 650 highly shared, low-generation-probability nucleotide sequences to deal with suspected cross-contamination and a sequencing artifact. A later analysis calculated a clonal expansion index for each public chain from normalized within-repertoire ranks of inferred template counts. A later analysis computed generation probabilities with a VDJ recombination model fitted to out-of-frame rearrangements, and checked the results against IGoR. Hypergeometric tests were used in a later analysis to score TCR-TCR, TCR-HLA and TCR-CMV co-occurrence, with a repertoire-size bias correction applied to the TCR pairs. In a later analysis, false discovery rates were estimated by permuting HLA or CMV assignments 20 times. In a later analysis, co-occurring TCRs were grouped with DBSCAN, and TCRdist sequence similarity was added when clustering was performed within HLA-allele-positive subsets. Repertoires with fewer than 30,000 or more than 120,000 public chains were left out of co-occurrence clustering, as were a few repertoires with anomalous nucleotide sharing. TCRdb retrieved this table from immuneACCESS and kept in-frame rearrangements only. Not all clones are present; in checked studies, unresolved V genes account for under half, and no reason is known for the remainder. V, J and clone size are those of that table, while D and trimming were read from the DNA. This sample holds about 110,000 clones; around 75% were observed only once. Around 0.79% of the sample is held by the ten biggest clonotypes.

In this chain, TRBV5-1 is recombined with TRBJ2-5, with an unclear D gene assignment. This TCR was recovered from a woman in her twenties or thirties in good health and CMV-seronegative. Sample: PBMCs. In nucleotide form, the sequence is TGCGCCAGCAGCTTGCTGGCGGAAGAGACCCAGTACTTC. It translates as CASSLLAEETQYF.